Here is one T cell receptor beta chain with its context. Its antigen remains unknown. The sample comes from a study of T cell responses to AZD1222 COVID-19 vaccine. The study, taken as a whole, reports: The study found vaccine-associated CD4 TCRs spanning spike, dominant at 160-218 and 743-854.

Germline-derived CDR1 and CDR2 are LNHNV and YYDKDF (reference sequence). The CDR3 has 16 amino acids. The V segment lost 3 bases and the J segment 7 bases; nucleotides outside the gene matches: 11. Sequencing was performed with immunoSEQ multiplex PCR; in TCRdb, only in-frame clones are kept and a portion is missing. The sample consists of about 200,000 clones, roughly nine tenths of them appearing once. This clonotype was obtained from an adult who received the MenACWY meningococcal vaccine as a control. The source material was peripheral blood, sampled 28 days after the second dose of the MenACWY control vaccine. The rearrangement links TRBV15 to TRBJ1-4; 7 bases line up with TRBD1. The CDR3 sequence: CATSSLPRQGGEKLFF. The CDR3 DNA reads TGTGCCACCAGCAGCTTACCGAGACAGGGTGGTGAAAAACTGTTTTTT.